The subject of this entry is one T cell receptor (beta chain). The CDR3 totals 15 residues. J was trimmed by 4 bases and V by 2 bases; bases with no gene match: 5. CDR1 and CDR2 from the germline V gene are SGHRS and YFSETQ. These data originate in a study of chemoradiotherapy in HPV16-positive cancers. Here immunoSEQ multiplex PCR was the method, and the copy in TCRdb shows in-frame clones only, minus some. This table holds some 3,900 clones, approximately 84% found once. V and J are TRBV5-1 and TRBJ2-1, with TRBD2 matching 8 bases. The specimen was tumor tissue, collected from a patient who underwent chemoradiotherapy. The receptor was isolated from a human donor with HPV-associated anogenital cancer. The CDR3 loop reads CASSFQTSAYNEQFF. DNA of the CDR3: TGCGCCAGCAGCTTTCAGACTAGCGCTTACAATGAGCAGTTCTTC.